A selection of T cell receptor beta chains follows, all from one sample in a study of vaccination effects on CD4 cells after COVID-19. These receptors' antigens are unknown. Libraries were prepared by immunoSEQ multiplex PCR; TCRdb keeps only in-frame clonotypes and omits some of them. The data show around 37,000 clones, about four fifths seen once. The sample was CD4+ T cells from PBMCs cultured without peptide, taken before COVID-19 vaccination. These receptors all stem from a human donor who received a COVID-19 vaccine. Both conserved end residues are part of each CDR3. The D gene is left open where the match is weak. Size values are once, few and many counts, or a class for expanded clones, and some rows have none.

clone size	V gene	D gene	J gene	CDR3 protein	CDR3 DNA
-	TRBV7-2	TRBD2	TRBJ2-1	CASTVRGGGLAGGHEQFF	TGTGCCAGCACCGTTAGGGGGGGTGGGCTAGCGGGAGGCCATGAGCAGTTCTTC
-	TRBV9	-	TRBJ1-6	CASTKDPNSPLHF	TGTGCCAGCACCAAAGATCCGAATTCACCCCTCCACTTT
-	TRBV4-2	TRBD2	TRBJ2-1	CASSQVGSGADNEQFF	TGTGCCAGCAGCCAAGTGGGTAGCGGGGCTGACAATGAGCAGTTCTTC
-	TRBV7-3	TRBD2	TRBJ2-3	CASSSTSGGTDTQYF	TGTGCCAGCAGCTCCACTAGCGGAGGCACAGATACGCAGTATTTT
-	TRBV29-1	TRBD1	TRBJ1-5	CSVGGQGINQPQHF	TGCAGCGTTGGAGGACAGGGGATCAATCAGCCCCAGCATTTT
-	TRBV19	-	TRBJ1-5	CASNGRGNYQPQHF	TGTGCCAGTAACGGCAGGGGAAACTATCAGCCCCAGCATTTT
-	TRBV9	TRBD2	TRBJ2-3	CASSVGAGDGGSQYF	TGTGCCAGCAGCGTAGGAGCGGGGGACGGCGGGTCGCAGTATTTT
-	TRBV28	TRBD1	TRBJ1-3	CASTRQGNGNTIYF	TGTGCCAGCACCCGACAGGGTAACGGAAACACCATATATTTT
-	TRBV5-1	TRBD1	TRBJ2-1	CASSPTRDRIYNEQFF	TGCGCCAGCAGCCCTACCCGGGACAGAATATACAATGAGCAGTTCTTC
-	TRBV4-1	-	TRBJ2-3	CASNQQGADTQYF	TGCGCCAGCAATCAACAGGGTGCAGATACGCAGTATTTT
-	TRBV5-5	TRBD1	TRBJ2-1	CASSALPGQGSNEQFF	TGTGCCAGCAGCGCGCTCCCGGGACAGGGCTCCAATGAGCAGTTCTTC
few	TRBV9	TRBD1	TRBJ1-3	CASSTRQGGGNTIYF	TGTGCCAGCAGCACCAGACAGGGAGGCGGAAACACCATATATTTT
once	TRBV14	-	TRBJ1-6	CASSPFQGSPLHF	TGTGCCAGCAGCCCTTTTCAGGGCTCCCCCCTCCACTTT
few	TRBV11-3	TRBD1	TRBJ2-7	CASSLRGQGAYEQYF	TGTGCCAGCAGCTTACGGGGACAGGGGGCTTACGAGCAGTACTTC
-	TRBV4-2	-	TRBJ2-1	CASSQDQRIGEQFF	TGTGCCAGCAGCCAAGATCAAAGAATCGGTGAGCAGTTCTTC
-	TRBV11-1	TRBD2	TRBJ2-7	CASSLPREGAYEQYF	TGTGCCAGCAGCTTACCTCGGGAGGGGGCCTACGAGCAGTACTTC
-	TRBV28	-	TRBJ2-7	CASRRLGTESEQYF	TGTGCCAGCAGACGACTAGGAACTGAGTCCGAGCAGTACTTC
-	TRBV27	-	TRBJ2-2	CASSLTGFPSNTGELFF	TGTGCCAGCAGTTTAACAGGATTTCCTTCGAACACCGGGGAGCTGTTTTTT
-	TRBV5-1	-	TRBJ2-5	CASSLGREKETQYF	TGCGCCAGCAGCTTGGGACGGGAGAAAGAGACCCAGTACTTC
-	TRBV28	-	TRBJ1-2	CASRTTSLRRGYTF	TGTGCCAGCAGGACGACTTCTCTAAGACGGGGCTACACCTTC
-	TRBV5-1	TRBD1	TRBJ2-6	CASRRSDRDQYVLTF	TGCGCCAGCAGACGTAGCGACAGGGACCAGTACGTCCTGACTTTC
-	TRBV27	TRBD1	TRBJ1-2	CASSRTPDRVAGGNYGYTF	TGTGCCAGCAGTCGGACCCCGGACAGGGTGGCAGGCGGTAACTATGGCTACACCTTC
-	TRBV28	-	TRBJ2-7	CASSLEAIYEQYF	TGTGCCAGCAGTTTGGAGGCTATCTACGAGCAGTACTTC
once	TRBV3-1/TRBV3-2	-	TRBJ2-3	CASSRDLNTDTQYF	TGTGCCAGCAGCCGAGACCTCAACACAGATACGCAGTATTTT
-	TRBV5-1	-	TRBJ2-3	CASRGLVTDTQYF	TGCGCCAGCAGAGGCCTAGTCACAGATACGCAGTATTTT
-	TRBV7-9	-	TRBJ1-6	CASSLEEGAPLHF	TGTGCCAGCAGCTTAGAGGAGGGAGCGCCCCTCCACTTT
few	TRBV11-2	TRBD2	TRBJ2-1	CASSFRTSGGAGFF	TGTGCCAGCAGCTTCAGGACTAGCGGGGGGGCCGGGTTCTTC
-	TRBV19	TRBD2	TRBJ2-2	CASSPKPGLAGGGAGELFF	TGTGCCAGTAGTCCCAAACCGGGACTAGCGGGAGGAGGGGCCGGGGAGCTGTTTTTT
-	TRBV9	-	TRBJ2-3	CASSVEVSRDTQYF	TGTGCCAGCAGCGTAGAGGTCAGCAGAGATACGCAGTATTTT
-	TRBV3-1/TRBV3-2	-	TRBJ2-1	CASSQVRVNNEQFF	TGTGCCAGCAGCCAAGTGAGGGTGAACAATGAGCAGTTCTTC
-	TRBV18	TRBD2	TRBJ2-5	CASSPPLAGVETQYF	TGTGCCAGCTCTCCCCCCCTAGCGGGAGTCGAGACCCAGTACTTC
-	TRBV11-1	-	TRBJ2-7	CASSLAGSHEQYF	TGTGCCAGCAGCTTAGCGGGGTCCCACGAGCAGTACTTC
-	TRBV4-3	TRBD2	TRBJ2-5	CASSQGLAGTETQYF	TGCGCCAGCAGCCAGGGGTTAGCGGGGACGGAGACCCAGTACTTC
-	TRBV3-1/TRBV3-2	TRBD1	TRBJ2-7	CASSSRTGTGSYEQYF	TGTGCCAGCAGCTCACGGACCGGGACAGGCTCCTACGAGCAGTACTTC
-	TRBV15	TRBD1	TRBJ2-5	CATSRTRGTGGQETQYF	TGTGCCACCAGCAGAACACGTGGGACAGGAGGCCAAGAGACCCAGTACTTC
few	TRBV6-5	-	TRBJ1-6	CASSREEGIYSPLHF	TGTGCCAGCAGTAGAGAAGAAGGGATCTATTCACCCCTCCACTTT
-	TRBV10-3	-	TRBJ2-7	CAIKEGTTASGEQYF	TGTGCCATCAAAGAAGGGACAACCGCCAGTGGCGAGCAGTACTTC
-	TRBV5-6	-	TRBJ1-1	CASSHEAGGEAFF	TGTGCCAGCAGCCATGAGGCAGGAGGTGAAGCTTTCTTT
-	TRBV7-9	-	TRBJ1-2	CASSLYGPGVYGYTF	TGTGCCAGCAGCTTATACGGACCTGGGGTCTATGGCTACACCTTC
-	TRBV6-4	-	TRBJ1-3	CAKTGISGNTIYF	TGTGCCAAAACAGGGATCTCTGGAAACACCATATATTTT
once	TRBV6-6	TRBD2	TRBJ2-5	CASSPRLAGIRFSEETQYF	TGTGCCAGCAGTCCCCGACTAGCGGGGATTCGGTTTTCGGAAGAGACCCAGTACTTC
-	TRBV3-1/TRBV3-2	TRBD2	TRBJ2-7	CASSNSGGAFEQYF	TGTGCCAGCAGCAATAGCGGGGGGGCCTTCGAGCAGTACTTC
-	TRBV6-6	-	TRBJ2-5	CASSRKQGGGETQYF	TGTGCCAGCAGTCGCAAACAGGGAGGTGGTGAGACCCAGTACTTC
-	TRBV11-2	-	TRBJ1-2	CASSLDRNYGYTF	TGTGCCAGCAGCTTAGACAGAAACTATGGCTACACCTTC
few	TRBV5-1	TRBD1	TRBJ2-1	CASSWGQVLSYNEQFF	TGCGCCAGCAGCTGGGGACAGGTCCTCTCCTACAATGAGCAGTTCTTC
-	TRBV4-1	-	TRBJ2-7	CASSQPWAGQRHEQYF	TGCGCCAGCAGCCAACCCTGGGCAGGTCAAAGGCACGAGCAGTACTTC
-	TRBV18	-	TRBJ2-7	CASSPELGLEQYF	TGTGCCAGCTCCCCCGAACTAGGTCTCGAGCAGTACTTC
-	TRBV12-3/TRBV12-4	-	TRBJ1-1	CASSLWENTEAFF	TGTGCCAGCAGTTTATGGGAGAACACTGAAGCTTTCTTT
-	TRBV9	-	TRBJ1-3	CASSVDGHLNSADTIYF	TGTGCCAGCAGCGTAGATGGACACCTGAACTCGGCGGACACCATATATTTT
-	TRBV7-2	TRBD1	TRBJ1-1	CASSLEGTANTEAFF	TGTGCCAGCAGCTTAGAGGGGACAGCGAACACTGAAGCTTTCTTT
-	TRBV11-2	-	TRBJ2-6	CASSLDPGAGANVLTF	TGTGCCAGCAGCTTAGATCCGGGAGCCGGGGCCAACGTCCTGACTTTC
-	TRBV7-2	-	TRBJ1-1	CASSLDWGVNTEAFF	TGTGCCAGCAGCTTAGATTGGGGAGTGAACACTGAAGCTTTCTTT
-	TRBV3-1/TRBV3-2	-	TRBJ2-7	CASSQVKGEQYF	TGTGCCAGCAGCCAAGTGAAAGGCGAGCAGTACTTC
-	TRBV28	TRBD1	TRBJ2-2	CASSPDRGPGELFF	TGTGCCAGCAGTCCGGACAGGGGTCCGGGGGAGCTGTTTTTT
-	TRBV9	TRBD1	TRBJ2-1	CASSVVPGQGSEQFF	TGTGCCAGCAGCGTAGTACCCGGACAGGGGAGCGAGCAGTTCTTC
medium-sized	TRBV3-1/TRBV3-2	-	TRBJ1-2	CASSQGLTANYGYTF	TGTGCCAGCAGCCAAGGTCTGACGGCAAACTATGGCTACACCTTC
few	TRBV2	TRBD2	TRBJ2-1	CASSELGLAGANEQFF	TGTGCCAGCAGTGAACTGGGACTAGCGGGAGCCAATGAGCAGTTCTTC
-	TRBV7-2	TRBD1	TRBJ2-1	CASSLQGALRNEQFF	TGTGCCAGCAGCTTACAGGGGGCGCTTAGAAATGAGCAGTTCTTC
-	TRBV10-3	-	TRBJ1-2	CAISGDGYGYTF	TGTGCCATCAGTGGGGACGGTTATGGCTACACCTTC
-	TRBV5-6	-	TRBJ1-2	CASSLLGSGGYTF	TGTGCCAGCAGCCTCCTTGGGTCTGGTGGCTACACCTTC